This T cell receptor (beta chain) was recorded in a study of Graves' ophthalmopathy and Graves' hyperthyroidism. The wider study: The stable label applied to hyperthyroidism with no ophthalmopathy within 18 months of follow-up. Overall study findings and caveats: Also, most clonotypes expanded in the thyroid above 0.001 frequency appeared in blood.

Amplified material comprised TCR beta CDR3 regions derived from RNA transcripts. HTBI primers primed a first-round RT-PCR, and a second-round multiplex PCR followed. TCRdb itself ran the multiplex PCR reads through MiXCR, one entry per CDR3 protein. The sample consists of over a million distinct CDR3 sequences, around a third of them appearing once. The CDR3 loop spans 13 amino acids. The germline V gene encodes CDR1 ENHRY and CDR2 SYGVKD. The ends were cut back, 2 bases at V and 5 bases at J, with 9 bases in the middle. The sample holds a few counts of this clonotype. Antigen: not known. One base away lies a much larger clone, so this may be a sequencing read error. It is likely a read error, because the conserved phenylalanine at the end of the CDR3 is missing.

The chain has TRBV10-3 and TRBJ2-5; unclear D gene. The sequencing sample was made of peripheral blood or thyroid tissue (not recorded which). The TCR sequence derives from an adult man with Graves' hyperthyroidism. The CDR3 loop reads CAISESDRETQYL. In DNA form, the CDR3 reads TGTGCCATCAGTGAGAGTGATCGCGAGACCCAGTACCTC.